This record concerns one T cell receptor (beta chain) sequence. The target antigen is unknown. These data come from a study of T cell repertoires in cytomegalovirus infection. Turning to the study itself: CMV infection together with matching HLA type was indicated by public TCR beta signatures.

The germline V and J ends were trimmed by 0 bases and 5 bases, with 17 bases remaining between them. This CDR3 comprises 17 residues. The study, taken as a whole, reports: HLA-C-restricted CMV clonotypes gave the most frequent clonotype in two of eight donors.

TCRdb fed the reads into MiXCR, producing one record per CDR3 protein. In the table there are hundreds of thousands of distinct CDR3 sequences, approximately 22% of which are singletons. Sequencing input: CD8+ T cells from PBMCs. This receptor was obtained from a human donor in good health (CMV status not recorded). Some clones in this sample may be carry-over from other donors' samples. V usage is TRBV12-3 or TRBV12-4 and J usage is TRBJ1-5; D remains unclear. DNA for the CDR3: TGTGCCAGCAGTTTAGCGGTAGGCGTGCCCTTCTATCAGCCCCAGCATTTT. Translated: CASSLAVGVPFYQPQHF.